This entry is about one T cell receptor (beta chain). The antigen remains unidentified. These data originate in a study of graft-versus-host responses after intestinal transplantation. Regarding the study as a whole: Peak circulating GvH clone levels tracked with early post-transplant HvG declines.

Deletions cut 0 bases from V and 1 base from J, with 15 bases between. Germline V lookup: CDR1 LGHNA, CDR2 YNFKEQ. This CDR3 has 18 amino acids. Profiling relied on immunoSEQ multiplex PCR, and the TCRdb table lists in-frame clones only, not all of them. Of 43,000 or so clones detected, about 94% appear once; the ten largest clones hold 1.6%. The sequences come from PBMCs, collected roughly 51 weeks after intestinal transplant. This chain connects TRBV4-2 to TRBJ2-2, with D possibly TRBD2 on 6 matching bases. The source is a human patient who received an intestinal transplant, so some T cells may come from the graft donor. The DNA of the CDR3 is TGTGCCAGCAGCCAAGATCCGGGCGTGGGGGGGAACACCGGGGAGCTGTTTTTT. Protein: CASSQDPGVGGNTGELFF.